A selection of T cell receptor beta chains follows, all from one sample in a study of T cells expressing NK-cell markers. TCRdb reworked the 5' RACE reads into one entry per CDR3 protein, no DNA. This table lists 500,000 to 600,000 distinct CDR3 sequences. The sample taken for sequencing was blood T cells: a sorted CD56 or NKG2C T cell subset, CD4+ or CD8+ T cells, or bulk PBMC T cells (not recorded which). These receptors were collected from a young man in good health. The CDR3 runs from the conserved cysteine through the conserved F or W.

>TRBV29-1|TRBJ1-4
CSVGGFFRDRGNEKLFF
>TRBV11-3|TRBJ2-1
CASSLLQGGIGEQFF
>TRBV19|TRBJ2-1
CASSIGASIHNEQFF
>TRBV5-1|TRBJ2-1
CASSSSGRTSYNEQFF
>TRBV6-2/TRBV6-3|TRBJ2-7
CASSYYGQSSYEQYF
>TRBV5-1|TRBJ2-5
CASSLARLAGVGETQYF
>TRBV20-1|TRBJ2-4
CSARVNGDLNIQYF
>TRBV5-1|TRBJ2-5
CASTPGRDETQYF
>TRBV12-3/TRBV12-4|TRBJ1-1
CASSLAGRANTEAFF
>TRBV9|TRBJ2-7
CASSVGTGFREDEQYF